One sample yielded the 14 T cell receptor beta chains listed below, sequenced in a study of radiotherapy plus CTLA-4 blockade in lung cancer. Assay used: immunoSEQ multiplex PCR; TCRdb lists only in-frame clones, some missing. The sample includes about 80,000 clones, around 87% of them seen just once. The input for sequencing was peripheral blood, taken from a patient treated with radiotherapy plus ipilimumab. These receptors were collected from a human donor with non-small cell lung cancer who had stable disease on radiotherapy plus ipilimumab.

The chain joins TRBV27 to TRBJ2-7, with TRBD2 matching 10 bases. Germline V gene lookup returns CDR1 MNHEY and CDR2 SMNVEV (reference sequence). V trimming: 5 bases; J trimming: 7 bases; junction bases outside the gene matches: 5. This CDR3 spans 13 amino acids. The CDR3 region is CASSDVSGGEQYF. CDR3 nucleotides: TGTGCCAGCAGTGACGTTAGCGGGGGGGAGCAGTACTTC.

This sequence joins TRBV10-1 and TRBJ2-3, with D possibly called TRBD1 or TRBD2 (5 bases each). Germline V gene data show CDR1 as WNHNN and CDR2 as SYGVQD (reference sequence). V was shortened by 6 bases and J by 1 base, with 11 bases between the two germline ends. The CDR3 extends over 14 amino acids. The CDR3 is CASSLGVGTDTQYF. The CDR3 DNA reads TGCGCCAGCAGCTTGGGGGTAGGCACAGATACGCAGTATTTT.

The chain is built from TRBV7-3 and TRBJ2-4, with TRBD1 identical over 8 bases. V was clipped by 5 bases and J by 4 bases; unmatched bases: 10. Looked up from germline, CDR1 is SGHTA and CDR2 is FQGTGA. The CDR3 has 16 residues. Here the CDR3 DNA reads TGTGCCAGCAGCCCAGGACAGGGACCCCTGAAAAACATTCAGTACTTC. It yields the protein CASSPGQGPLKNIQYF. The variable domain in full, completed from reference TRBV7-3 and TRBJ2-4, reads GAGVSQTPSNKVTEKGKYVELRCDPISGHTALYWYRQSLGQGPEFLIYFQGTGAADDSGLPNDRFFAVRPEGSVSTLKIQRTERGDSAVYLCASSPGQGPLKNIQYFGAGTRLSVL.

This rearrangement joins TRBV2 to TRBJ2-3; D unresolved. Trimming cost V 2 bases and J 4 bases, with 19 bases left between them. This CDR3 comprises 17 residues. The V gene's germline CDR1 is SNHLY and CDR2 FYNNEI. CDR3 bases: TGTGCCAGCAGTGAATACCCTCCTGTGGCGGCTGCAGATACGCAGTATTTT. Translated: CASSEYPPVAAADTQYF.

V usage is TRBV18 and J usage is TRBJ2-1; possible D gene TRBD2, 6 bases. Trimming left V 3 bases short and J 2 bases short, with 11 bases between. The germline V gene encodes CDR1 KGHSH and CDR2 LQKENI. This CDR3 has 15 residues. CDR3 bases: TGTGCCAGCTCACCGCGGGATCAAACCTACAATGAGCAGTTCTTC. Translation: CASSPRDQTYNEQFF.

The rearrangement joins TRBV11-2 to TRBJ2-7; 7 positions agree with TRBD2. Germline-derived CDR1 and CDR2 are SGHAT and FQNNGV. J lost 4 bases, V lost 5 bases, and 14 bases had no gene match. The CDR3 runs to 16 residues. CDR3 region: CASSLLVSGGRYEQYF. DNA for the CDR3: TGTGCCAGCAGCCTCCTGGTATCGGGGGGAAGGTACGAGCAGTACTTC.

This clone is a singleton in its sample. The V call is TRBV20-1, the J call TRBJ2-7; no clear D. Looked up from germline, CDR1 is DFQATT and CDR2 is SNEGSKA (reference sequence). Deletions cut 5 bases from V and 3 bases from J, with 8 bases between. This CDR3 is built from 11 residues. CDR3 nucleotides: TGCAGTGCTCCCGGAATCTACGAGCAGTACTTC. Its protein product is CSAPGIYEQYF.

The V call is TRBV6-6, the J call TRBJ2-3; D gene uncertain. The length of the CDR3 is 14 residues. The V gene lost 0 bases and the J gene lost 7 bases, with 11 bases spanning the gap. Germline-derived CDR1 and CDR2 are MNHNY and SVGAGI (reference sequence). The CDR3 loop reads CASSYSARPNTQYF. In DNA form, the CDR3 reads TGTGCCAGCAGTTACTCGGCACGCCCAAATACGCAGTATTTT.

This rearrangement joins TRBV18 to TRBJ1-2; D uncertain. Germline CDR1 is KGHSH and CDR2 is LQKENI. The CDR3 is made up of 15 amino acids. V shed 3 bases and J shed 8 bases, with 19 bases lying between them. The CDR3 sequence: CASSPQPGSREGYTF. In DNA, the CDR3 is TGTGCCAGCTCACCCCAACCCGGGTCCCGGGAAGGCTACACCTTC.

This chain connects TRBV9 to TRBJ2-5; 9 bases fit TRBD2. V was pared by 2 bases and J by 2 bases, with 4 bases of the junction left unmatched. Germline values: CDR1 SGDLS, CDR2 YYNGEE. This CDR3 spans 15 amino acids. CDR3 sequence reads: CASSVSSGAQETQYF. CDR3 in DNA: TGTGCCAGCAGCGTTTCTAGCGGGGCGCAAGAGACCCAGTACTTC.

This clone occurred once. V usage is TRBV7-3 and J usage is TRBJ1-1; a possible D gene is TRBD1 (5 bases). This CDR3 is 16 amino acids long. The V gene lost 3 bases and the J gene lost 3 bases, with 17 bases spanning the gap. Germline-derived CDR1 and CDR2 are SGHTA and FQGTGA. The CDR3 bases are TGTGCCAGCAGCTTCGGGGGAACGGGGCGGGACACTGAAGCTTTCTTT. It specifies CASSFGGTGRDTEAFF.

CDR3 sequence reads: CSANRDRLSYEQYF. The CDR3 DNA follows: TGCAGCGCGAACCGGGACAGGCTCTCCTACGAGCAGTACTTC. V gene TRBV29-1 combines with J gene TRBJ2-7, with 8 bases aligning to TRBD1. V was clipped by 7 bases and J by 0 bases; unmatched bases: 8. This CDR3 spans 14 amino acids. CDR1 is SQVTM, CDR2 ANQGSEA, per germline.

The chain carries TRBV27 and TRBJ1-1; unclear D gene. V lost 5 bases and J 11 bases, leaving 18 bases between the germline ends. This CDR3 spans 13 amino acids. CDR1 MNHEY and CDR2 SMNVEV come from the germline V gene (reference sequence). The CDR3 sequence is CASSPRSNPGAFF. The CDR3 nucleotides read TGTGCCAGCAGTCCTCGGTCAAACCCGGGGGCTTTCTTT.

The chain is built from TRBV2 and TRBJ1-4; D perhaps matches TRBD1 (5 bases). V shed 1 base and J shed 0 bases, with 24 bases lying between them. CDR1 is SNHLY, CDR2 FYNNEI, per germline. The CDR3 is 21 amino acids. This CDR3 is CASSEERMRRGYAATNEKLFF. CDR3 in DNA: TGTGCCAGCAGTGAAGAGAGGATGAGACGGGGGTATGCAGCAACTAATGAAAAACTGTTTTTT.